These 14 T cell receptor beta chains share one sample of origin, sequenced in a study of blood T cell repertoires in COVID-19. Some clones are missing from TCRdb's copy, which holds only in-frame ones; the method was immunoSEQ multiplex PCR. Among about 40,000 clones listed, about 88% were seen once. The specimen sequenced was peripheral blood. Receptors were obtained from a human donor in a cohort sampled during active COVID-19.

The rearrangement uses TRBV19 and TRBJ2-1, with TRBD1 matching 10 bases. The V gene end was trimmed by 10 bases and the J gene end by 6 bases; junction bases not matched to a gene: 15. Germline lookup yields CDR1 LNHDA and CDR2 SQIVND (reference sequence). This CDR3 contains 16 residues. CDR3 region: CAISGGAGTGVNEQFF. CDR3 sequence (DNA): TGTGCCATAAGTGGGGGTGCCGGGACAGGGGTCAATGAGCAGTTCTTC.

This clone was picked up a small number of times. The rearrangement joins TRBV19 to TRBJ1-6; TRBD1 matches at 8 bases. CDR3 size: 16 residues. Per germline, CDR1 LNHDA and CDR2 SQIVND (reference sequence). V dropped 4 bases and J dropped 9; count of bases not matched to a gene: 11. The CDR3 is CASSTRGRGGFSPLHF. As DNA, the CDR3 is TGTGCCAGTAGTACCAGGGGGCGAGGGGGCTTTTCACCCCTCCACTTT.

This clone was detected once. V usage is TRBV4-1 and J usage is TRBJ2-1; 10 positions match TRBD2. V trimming: 0 bases; J trimming: 6 bases; junction bases outside the gene matches: 5. Germline V gene lookup returns CDR1 MGHRA and CDR2 YSYEKL. The CDR3 has 16 residues. CDR3 coding DNA: TGCGCCAGCAGCCAAGAGCGGCTAGCGGGGGCCAATGAGCAGTTCTTC. This codes for CASSQERLAGANEQFF.

This clone occurred many times. The chain joins TRBV5-1 to TRBJ1-6; perhaps TRBD1 as D (5 bases). The CDR3 runs to 15 residues. V gave up 5 bases and J gave up 4 bases, with 13 bases separating them. Germline-derived CDR1 and CDR2 are SGHRS and YFSETQ. The CDR3 nucleotides read TGCGCCAGCAGGGTAGTAGGGGTTTATAATTCACCCCTCCACTTT. Amino acid sequence: CASRVVGVYNSPLHF.

The V gene is TRBV7-8, the J gene TRBJ1-1; 9 bases are shared with TRBD1. Per the germline V gene, CDR1 is SGHVS and CDR2 is FQNEAQ. Trimming took 7 bases from V and 1 from J; bases not matched to a gene: 7. The CDR3 runs to 15 residues. In nucleotides, the CDR3 is TGTGCCAGCAACGATTGGGACAGGGCGAACACTGAAGCTTTCTTT. Residues: CASNDWDRANTEAFF.

The rearrangement uses TRBV2 and TRBJ2-3; possibly TRBD1 for D (6 bases). Deletions cut 8 bases from V and 0 bases from J, with 15 bases between. CDR3 length equals 15 residues. Germline CDR1 SNHLY, CDR2 FYNNEI. The CDR3 here is CASLGTISSTDTQYF. The CDR3 nucleotides read TGTGCCAGCTTGGGGACAATCTCTAGCACAGATACGCAGTATTTT.

This chain joins TRBV6-5 and TRBJ1-1; 7 bases are a match to TRBD1. J lost 5 bases, V lost 6 bases, and 9 bases had no gene match. The CDR3 covers 14 residues. Germline V gene data show CDR1 as MNHEY and CDR2 as SVGAGI. The CDR3 reads CASSGDTQGTEAFF. The CDR3 region has the DNA TGTGCCAGCAGCGGGGATACACAGGGGACTGAAGCTTTCTTT.

The rearrangement joins TRBV11-2 to TRBJ2-3; a weak D match, TRBD1 (5 bases). The length of the CDR3 is 14 residues. The ends were cut back, 1 base at V and 2 bases at J, with 7 bases in the middle. Germline V CDR1 and CDR2: SGHAT, FQNNGV. The CDR3 spells CASSLGTTTDTQYF. In DNA, the CDR3 is TGTGCCAGCAGCTTAGGGACAACCACAGATACGCAGTATTTT.

This chain uses TRBV18 with TRBJ2-7, with TRBD1 as a possible D gene (6 bases). The V end was cut by 1 base, the J end by 0 bases, with 10 bases between. CDR1 is KGHSH, CDR2 LQKENI, per germline. The CDR3 is made up of 15 amino acids. CDR3 amino acids: CASSPRRTDSYEQYF. The CDR3 nucleotides are TGTGCCAGCTCACCACGGAGGACAGACTCCTACGAGCAGTACTTC.

V gene TRBV19 combines with J gene TRBJ2-6, with TRBD1 as a possible D gene (6 bases). This CDR3 has 15 amino acids. With 5 bases removed from V and 0 bases from J, the gap between germline ends came to 8 bases. Germline CDR1 and CDR2: LNHDA and SQIVND (reference sequence). CDR3 protein: CASSWTASGANVLTF. DNA of the CDR3: TGTGCCAGTAGTTGGACAGCCTCTGGGGCCAACGTCCTGACTTTC.

The chain carries TRBV5-5 and TRBJ2-4; D perhaps matches TRBD2 (5 bases). V was pared by 4 bases and J by 0 bases, with 17 bases between. CDR3 size: 17 residues. Germline V CDR1 and CDR2: SGHKS, YYEKEE (reference sequence). The chain's CDR3 is CASSPGKGARAKNIQYF. CDR3 DNA: TGTGCCAGCAGCCCCGGGAAGGGTGCTCGAGCCAAAAACATTCAGTACTTC.

The chain employs TRBV6-1 and TRBJ1-3; possibly TRBD1 for D (5 bases). The germline V gene has CDR1 MNHNS and CDR2 SASEGT. This CDR3 comprises 15 residues. The V and J ends lost 1 base and 4 bases respectively, with 11 bases between them. CDR3 loop: CASSEGPGRGNTIYF. CDR3 bases: TGTGCCAGCAGTGAAGGGCCAGGGAGGGGAAACACCATATATTTT.

CDR3 residues: CASSLGQGLYNEQFF. The CDR3 DNA reads as TGCGCCAGCAGCTTGGGGCAGGGGTTGTACAATGAGCAGTTCTTC. J is TRBJ2-1 and V is TRBV5-1; tentative D call: TRBD1 (6 bases). This CDR3 region has 15 residues. Germline CDR1 SGHRS, CDR2 YFSETQ. The germline V and J ends were trimmed by 0 bases and 4 bases, with 11 bases remaining between them.

The genes are TRBV7-3 and TRBJ2-1, with a possible D match to TRBD2 (7 bases). The CDR3 is 16 residues long. Trimming shortened V by 2 bases and J by 0 bases, and 11 bases separated the two germline ends. Germline CDR1 and CDR2: SGHTA and FQGTGA. The CDR3 sequence is CASSLYAGASYNEQFF. The CDR3 region has the DNA TGTGCCAGCAGCTTATACGCGGGGGCCTCCTACAATGAGCAGTTCTTC.